The entry below describes one TCR beta chain. Its antigen is undetermined. This sample is part of a study of T cell repertoires in cytomegalovirus infection. In the study overall: Recently identified HLA-C-restricted and well-studied HLA-B-restricted CMV epitopes were used. Evidence of both CMV infection and a matching HLA type came from public TCR beta signatures. General study points: Predominance within the ex vivo response was attributable to HLA-C-restricted CMV-specific TCR beta clonotypes. Cumulated frequencies of public TCR beta families served to identify carriers of CMV plus the relevant HLA.

From germline, CDR1 is SNHLY and CDR2 FYNNEI. V was shortened by 11 bases and J by 4 bases, with 16 bases between the two germline ends. CDR3 size: 13 residues. Each CDR3 protein gets one entry after TCRdb re-called the reads with MiXCR. The sample has 830,000 or so distinct CDR3 sequences; approximately 29% are singletons. V and J are TRBV2 and TRBJ2-3; D possibly corresponds to TRBD2 (5 bases). Sequenced material: cultured CD8+ T cells from PBMCs, taken from culture after CMV antigen stimulation. The sequence was collected from a human donor in good health (CMV status not recorded). Some clones in this sample may be carry-over from other donors' samples. In DNA form, the CDR3 reads TGTGCCGGCAAACTCAACGGGGCAGATACGCAGTATTTT. This sequence encodes CAGKLNGADTQYF.